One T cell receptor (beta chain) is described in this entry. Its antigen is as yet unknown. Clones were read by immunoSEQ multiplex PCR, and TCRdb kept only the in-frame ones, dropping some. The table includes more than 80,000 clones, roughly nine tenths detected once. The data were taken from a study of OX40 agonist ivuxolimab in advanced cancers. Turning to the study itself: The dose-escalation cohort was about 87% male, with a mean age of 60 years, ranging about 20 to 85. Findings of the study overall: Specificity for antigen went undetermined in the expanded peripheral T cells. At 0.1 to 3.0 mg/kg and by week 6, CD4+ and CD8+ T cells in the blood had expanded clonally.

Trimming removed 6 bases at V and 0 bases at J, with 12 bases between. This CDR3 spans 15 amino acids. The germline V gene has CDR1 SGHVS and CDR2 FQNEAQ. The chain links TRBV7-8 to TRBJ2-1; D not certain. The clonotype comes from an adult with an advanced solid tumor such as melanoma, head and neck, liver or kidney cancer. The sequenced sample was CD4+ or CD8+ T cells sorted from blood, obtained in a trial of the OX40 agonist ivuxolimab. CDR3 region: CASRGSDSSYNEQFF. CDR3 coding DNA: TGTGCCAGCAGGGGCAGCGATAGCTCCTACAATGAGCAGTTCTTC.